This T cell receptor beta chain stems from a study of OX40 agonist ivuxolimab in advanced cancers. For the study at large: Ivuxolimab, an antibody that agonizes OX40 (CD134), was administered to the patients. Under the entry rules, prior anti-PD-1, anti-PD-L1 or anti-CTLA-4 therapy was allowed, and roughly 43% had some.

This CDR3 spans 14 amino acids. CDR1 and CDR2 from the germline V gene are SGHNT and YYREEE (reference sequence). Trimming cost V 7 bases and J 0 bases, with 14 bases left between them. Autoimmune disease history or systemic immunosuppression meant exclusion. On cycle 4 day 1 and cycle 7 day 1, as well as at baseline, blood was sampled. The data were produced by immunoSEQ multiplex PCR, yet TCRdb's version contains in-frame clones alone and is incomplete. The table records 65,000 to 85,000 clones, 75% to 90% of them present only once. The source was CD4+ or CD8+ T cells sorted from blood, collected in a trial of the OX40 agonist ivuxolimab. The clonotype was recovered from an adult with an advanced solid tumor such as melanoma, head and neck, liver or kidney cancer. This chain joins TRBV5-4 and TRBJ2-7; no definite D call. The CDR3 sequence is CASSPDLGSYEQYF. For the CDR3, the DNA is TGTGCCAGCTCCCCTGATCTGGGCTCCTACGAGCAGTACTTC.